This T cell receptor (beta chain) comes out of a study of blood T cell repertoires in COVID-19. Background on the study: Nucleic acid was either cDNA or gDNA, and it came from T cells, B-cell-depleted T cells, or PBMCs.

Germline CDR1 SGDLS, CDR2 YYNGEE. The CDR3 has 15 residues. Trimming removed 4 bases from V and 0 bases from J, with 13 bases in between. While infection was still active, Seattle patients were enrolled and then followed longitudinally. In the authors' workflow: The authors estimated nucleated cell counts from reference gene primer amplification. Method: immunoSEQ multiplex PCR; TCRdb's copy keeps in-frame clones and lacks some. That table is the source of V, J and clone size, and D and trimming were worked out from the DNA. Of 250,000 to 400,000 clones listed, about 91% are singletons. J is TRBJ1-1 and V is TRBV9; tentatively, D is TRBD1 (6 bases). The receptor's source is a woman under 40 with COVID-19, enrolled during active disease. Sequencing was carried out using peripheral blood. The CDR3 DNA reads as TGTGCCAGCAGCCCCCGGGGGGGCCTGAACACTGAAGCTTTCTTT. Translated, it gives CASSPRGGLNTEAFF.